This T cell receptor (beta chain) was documented in a study of shared clonotypes between healthy human individuals. Findings of the study overall: Sampling involved blood alone; tissue repertoires likely differ.

Sequencing used immunoSEQ multiplex PCR; TCRdb keeps in-frame clones, though not all of them. The sample has about 2 million clones, approximately 95% seen once. Cells designated naive CD8 were CD45RO-negative and were positively selected for CCR7, with terminally differentiated effector memory CD45RA+ cells excluded. From germline, CDR1 is PRHDT and CDR2 FYEKMQ (reference sequence). The V end lost 1 base, the J end lost 8 bases, and 21 bases lay between the germline ends. The CDR3 sequence is 17 residues long. As for this clone: What it recognizes is unknown.

The chain couples TRBV13 to TRBJ2-1; tentative D call: TRBD1 (6 bases). The receptor was derived from a man between 18 and 35 years old in good health. Sequencing was carried out using naive CD8+ T cells sorted from blood. CDR3 residues: CASSLVTTGLGEDEQFF. In DNA, the CDR3 is TGTGCCAGCAGCTTAGTTACCACAGGGCTTGGGGAAGATGAGCAGTTCTTC.